This T cell receptor beta chain was captured in a study of T-cell reconstitution after alpha-beta-depleted transplantation in children. The CDR3 consists of 14 residues. J was trimmed by 6 bases and V by 3 bases; bases with no gene match: 6. From germline, CDR1 is SNHLY and CDR2 FYNNEI. This sample's TCRbeta library carried unique molecular identifier barcodes. TCRdb independently ran MiXCR on the PCR reads; one entry per CDR3 protein. The sample holds 330,000 or so distinct CDR3 sequences, over 9% seen once. In its sample, this clonotype was seen a few times. The sample here was PBMCs from the stem cell graft donor, taken from the stem cell graft. This receptor was taken from a human donor who donated a stem cell graft to a child with acute lymphoblastic leukemia. The chain uses TRBV2 and TRBJ2-3, with 7 bases lining up with TRBD2. The CDR3 loop reads CASSDRAGRDTQYF. The CDR3 coding sequence is TGTGCCAGCAGTGATCGAGCGGGACGCGATACGCAGTATTTT.